This record concerns one TCR beta chain sequence. As yet, its antigen is unknown. This CDR3 comprises 14 residues. The V end was cut by 0 bases, the J end by 8 bases, with 11 bases between. CDR1 and CDR2 from the germline V gene are LGHNA and YNFKEQ. TCRdb reprocessed the 5' RACE reads with MiXCR, giving one entry per CDR3 protein. The profile covers about 200,000 distinct CDR3 sequences, with over 9% appearing a single time and roughly 4% taken by the ten largest. This specimen comes from a study of T-cell memory formation after mild COVID-19. The study's findings and limits: Contracting clones from day 15 to 85 showed balanced CD4/CD8; later expanders favored CD4+.

The rearrangement links TRBV4-2 to TRBJ2-1, with TRBD2 as a possible D gene (6 bases). The material sequenced was PBMCs or a T cell subset sorted from them (not recorded which). The source is a man younger than 30 who had mild COVID-19 (a few samples of this study predate the infection). Cell type and time point are not known. The CDR3 DNA is TGTGCCAGCAGCCAAGAAACTAGCCTGGATGAGCAGTTCTTC. It translates to CASSQETSLDEQFF.